A single sample gave rise to the 7 T cell receptor beta chains below, sequenced in a study of T cells after yellow fever vaccination. TCRdb re-analysed the 5' RACE reads in MiXCR, keeping a single row per CDR3 protein. The sample consists of 100,000 to 150,000 distinct CDR3 sequences, almost 9% of them appearing once. The sequences come from CD8+ T cells sorted from PBMCs, collected on the day of the yellow fever booster vaccination. Receptors were obtained from a young man who received the YFV17D yellow fever vaccine.

This clonotype was observed a handful of times. The chain joins TRBV10-2 to TRBJ2-7; no firm D call. The germline V gene has CDR1 WSHSY and CDR2 SAAADI. The CDR3 is made up of 11 amino acids. Deletions cut 3 bases from V and 4 bases from J, with 4 bases between. Written as DNA, the CDR3 is TGCGCCAGCAGTGACATGTACGAGCAGTACTTC. As protein: CASSDMYEQYF.

CDR3 nucleotides: TGCAGTGCTAGACCCCCGGAGGCTAGCGGGGGCTACGAGCAGTACTTC. Its protein is CSARPPEASGGYEQYF. The chain carries TRBV20-1 and TRBJ2-7, with 10 bases lining up with TRBD2. The CDR3 spans 16 residues. Germline V gives CDR1 DFQATT, CDR2 SNEGSKA (reference sequence). The trim removed 2 bases at V and 3 bases at J, leaving 10 bases unmatched.

The rearrangement joins TRBV19 to TRBJ2-2; D might be TRBD1 (5 bases). CDR1 LNHDA and CDR2 SQIVND come from the germline V gene (reference sequence). The CDR3 totals 18 residues. Trimming removed 3 bases at V and 2 bases at J, with 19 bases between. CDR3 sequence reads: CASSIEGPTVFNTGELFF. The CDR3 coding sequence is TGTGCCAGTAGTATCGAAGGACCGACAGTGTTTAACACCGGGGAGCTGTTTTTT.

This chain connects TRBV6-6 to TRBJ1-6; perhaps TRBD1 as D (6 bases). The CDR3 sequence is 14 residues long. With 4 bases removed from V and 9 bases from J, the gap between germline ends came to 13 bases. Germline V gene lookup returns CDR1 MNHNY and CDR2 SVGAGI (reference sequence). In DNA, the CDR3 is TGTGCCAGCAGTTCCGGAGTGGGGGCTTCACCCCTCCACTTT. Translation gives CASSSGVGASPLHF.

J is TRBJ1-2 and V is TRBV11-2; TRBD1 is a possible D gene (6 bases). This CDR3 is 16 amino acids long. V was cut by 5 bases and J by 8 bases, with 24 bases left in between. Germline-derived CDR1 and CDR2 are SGHAT and FQNNGV. The DNA of the CDR3 is TGTGCCAGCAGCCTCACAGGGATTCCACCCCCCTTCGGCTACACCTTC. Encoded protein: CASSLTGIPPPFGYTF.

The V and J genes are TRBV2 and TRBJ2-7, with TRBD1 matching over 7 bases. J was trimmed by 0 bases and V by 4 bases; bases with no gene match: 6. The germline CDR1 and CDR2 sequences are SNHLY and FYNNEI. CDR3 length: 15 residues. Written as DNA, the CDR3 is TGTGCCAGCAGTGCTGCCAGGGGGTTCTCCTACGAGCAGTACTTC. Protein product: CASSAARGFSYEQYF. Together with reference TRBV2 and TRBJ2-7, the CDR3 gives the full variable domain: EPEVTQTPSHQVTQMGQEVILRCVPISNHLYFYWYRQILGQKVEFLVSFYNNEISEKSEIFDDQFSVERPDGSNFTLKIRSTKLEDSAMYFCASSAARGFSYEQYFGPGTRLTVT.

In this sample, this clonotype turned up a few times. This chain uses TRBV9 with TRBJ2-1; D is possibly TRBD2 (7 bases). The CDR3 sequence is 15 residues long. Trimming cost V 0 bases and J 6 bases, with 13 bases left between them. Germline CDR1 reads SGDLS; CDR2 reads YYNGEE. In DNA, the CDR3 is TGTGCCAGCAGCGTAGGAGGGGGGGCGGTCAATGAGCAGTTCTTC. This gives the protein CASSVGGGAVNEQFF.